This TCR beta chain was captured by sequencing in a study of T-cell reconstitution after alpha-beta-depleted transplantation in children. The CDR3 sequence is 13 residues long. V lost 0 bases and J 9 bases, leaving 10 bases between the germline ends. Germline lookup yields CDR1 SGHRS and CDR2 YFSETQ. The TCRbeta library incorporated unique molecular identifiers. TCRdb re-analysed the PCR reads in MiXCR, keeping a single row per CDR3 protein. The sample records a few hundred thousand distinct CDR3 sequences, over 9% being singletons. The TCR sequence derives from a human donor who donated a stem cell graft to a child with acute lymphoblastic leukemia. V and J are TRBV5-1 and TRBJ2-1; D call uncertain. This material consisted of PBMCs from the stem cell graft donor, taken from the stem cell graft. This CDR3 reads CASSLVGGIEQFF. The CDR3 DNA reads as TGCGCCAGCAGCTTGGTCGGTGGGATTGAGCAGTTCTTC. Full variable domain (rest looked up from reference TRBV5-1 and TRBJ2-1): KAGVTQTPRYLIKTRGQQVTLSCSPISGHRSVSWYQQTPGQGLQFLFEYFSETQRNKGNFPGRFSGRQFSNSRSEMNVSTLELGDSALYLCASSLVGGIEQFFGPGTRLTVL.